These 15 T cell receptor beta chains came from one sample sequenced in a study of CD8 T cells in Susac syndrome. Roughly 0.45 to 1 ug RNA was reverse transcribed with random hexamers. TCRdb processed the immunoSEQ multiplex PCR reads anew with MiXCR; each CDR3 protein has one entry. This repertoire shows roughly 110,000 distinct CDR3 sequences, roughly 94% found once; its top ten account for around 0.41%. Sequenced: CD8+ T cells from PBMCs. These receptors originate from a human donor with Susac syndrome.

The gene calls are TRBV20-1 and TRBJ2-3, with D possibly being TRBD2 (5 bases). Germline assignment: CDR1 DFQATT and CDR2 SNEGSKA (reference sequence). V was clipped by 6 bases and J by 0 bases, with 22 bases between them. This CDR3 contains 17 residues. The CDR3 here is CSAGENDLFESTDTQYF. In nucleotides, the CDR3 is TGCAGTGCCGGGGAAAATGATCTGTTCGAAAGCACAGATACGCAGTATTTT.

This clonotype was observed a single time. The CDR3 nucleotides read TGTGCCAGCAGTTCGGGACTATTTGACATTCAGTACTTC. This sequence encodes CASSSGLFDIQYF. The V and J genes are TRBV6-2 or TRBV6-3 and TRBJ2-4, with 7 positions matching TRBD2. Germline assignment: CDR1 MNHEY and CDR2 SVGEGT. This CDR3 is built from 13 residues. V lost 4 bases, J lost 8 bases, and 5 bases stayed unmatched.

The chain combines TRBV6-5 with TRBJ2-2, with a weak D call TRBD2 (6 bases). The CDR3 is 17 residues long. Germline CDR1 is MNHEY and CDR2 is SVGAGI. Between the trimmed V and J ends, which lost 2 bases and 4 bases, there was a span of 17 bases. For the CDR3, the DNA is TGTGCCAGCAGTTACGACCTAGGAGGGGCGGGCACCGGGGAGCTGTTTTTT. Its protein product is CASSYDLGGAGTGELFF.

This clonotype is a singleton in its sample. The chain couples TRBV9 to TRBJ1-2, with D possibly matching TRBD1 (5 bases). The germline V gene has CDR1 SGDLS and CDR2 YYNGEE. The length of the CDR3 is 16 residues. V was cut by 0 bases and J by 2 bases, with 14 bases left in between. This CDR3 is CASSVELTGDNYGYTF. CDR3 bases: TGTGCCAGCAGCGTAGAGTTAACAGGAGACAACTATGGCTACACCTTC.

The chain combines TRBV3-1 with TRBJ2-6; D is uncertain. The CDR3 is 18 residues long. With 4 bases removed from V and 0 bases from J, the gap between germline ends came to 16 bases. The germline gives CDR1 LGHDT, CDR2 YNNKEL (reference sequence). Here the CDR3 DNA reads TGTGCCAGCAGCCTCCCGCGCACCTGGGCCTCTGGGGCCAACGTCCTGACTTTC. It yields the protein CASSLPRTWASGANVLTF.

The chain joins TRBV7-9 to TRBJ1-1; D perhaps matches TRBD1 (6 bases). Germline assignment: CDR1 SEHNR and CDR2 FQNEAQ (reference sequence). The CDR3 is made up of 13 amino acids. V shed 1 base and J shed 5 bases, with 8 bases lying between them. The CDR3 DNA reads TGTGCCAGCAGCTTAGGCGGGACAACTGAAGCTTTCTTT. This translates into CASSLGGTTEAFF.

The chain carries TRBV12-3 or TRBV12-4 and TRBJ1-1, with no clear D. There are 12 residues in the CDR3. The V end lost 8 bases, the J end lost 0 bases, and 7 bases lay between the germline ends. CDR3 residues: CASRVLNTEAFF. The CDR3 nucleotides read TGTGCCAGCCGCGTCTTGAACACTGAAGCTTTCTTT.

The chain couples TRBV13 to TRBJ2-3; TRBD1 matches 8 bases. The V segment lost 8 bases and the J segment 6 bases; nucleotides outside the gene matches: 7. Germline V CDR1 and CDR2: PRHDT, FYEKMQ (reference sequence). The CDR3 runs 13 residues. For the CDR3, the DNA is TGTGCCAGCGGCGACACAGGGGGGGATACGCAGTATTTT. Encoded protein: CASGDTGGDTQYF.

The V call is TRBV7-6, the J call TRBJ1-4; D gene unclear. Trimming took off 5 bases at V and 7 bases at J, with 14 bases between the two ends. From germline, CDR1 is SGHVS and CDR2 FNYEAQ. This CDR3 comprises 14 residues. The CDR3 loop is CASSLESGSEKLFF. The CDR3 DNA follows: TGTGCCAGCAGCCTGGAATCGGGTAGTGAAAAACTGTTTTTT.

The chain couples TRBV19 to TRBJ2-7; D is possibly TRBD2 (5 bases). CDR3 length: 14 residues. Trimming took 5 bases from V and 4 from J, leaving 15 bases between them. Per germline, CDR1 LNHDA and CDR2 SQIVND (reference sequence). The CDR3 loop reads CASSGAGGEYEQYF. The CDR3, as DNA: TGTGCCAGTAGTGGCGCCGGTGGGGAGTACGAGCAGTACTTC.

The CDR3 here is CASSDVVGQGDNEQFF. In DNA, the CDR3 is TGTGCCAGCAGCGACGTAGTGGGACAGGGTGACAATGAGCAGTTCTTC. The chain carries TRBV9 and TRBJ2-1, with 9 bases lining up with TRBD1. The CDR3 length is 16 residues. V gave up 3 bases and J gave up 5 bases; unmatched junction bases: 9. Germline CDR1 and CDR2: SGDLS and YYNGEE.

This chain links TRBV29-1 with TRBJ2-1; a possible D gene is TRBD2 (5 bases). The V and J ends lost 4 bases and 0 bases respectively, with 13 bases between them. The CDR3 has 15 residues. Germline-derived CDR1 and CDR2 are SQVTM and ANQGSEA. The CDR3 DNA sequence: TGCAGCGTTGCTTCTAGCTCCAGCTCCTACAATGAGCAGTTCTTC. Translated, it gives CSVASSSSSYNEQFF.

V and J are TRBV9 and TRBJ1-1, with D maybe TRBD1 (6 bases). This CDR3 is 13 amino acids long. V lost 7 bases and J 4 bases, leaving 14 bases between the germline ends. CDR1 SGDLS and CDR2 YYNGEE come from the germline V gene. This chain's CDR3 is CASGTGISTEAFF. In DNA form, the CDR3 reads TGTGCCAGCGGCACAGGGATAAGCACTGAAGCTTTCTTT.

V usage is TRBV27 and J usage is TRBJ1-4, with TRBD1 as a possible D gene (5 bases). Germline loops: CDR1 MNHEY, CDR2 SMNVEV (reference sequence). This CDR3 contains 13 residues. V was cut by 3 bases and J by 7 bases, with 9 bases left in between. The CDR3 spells CASSLGRGEKLFF. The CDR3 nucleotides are TGTGCCAGCAGTTTGGGGCGAGGTGAAAAACTGTTTTTT.

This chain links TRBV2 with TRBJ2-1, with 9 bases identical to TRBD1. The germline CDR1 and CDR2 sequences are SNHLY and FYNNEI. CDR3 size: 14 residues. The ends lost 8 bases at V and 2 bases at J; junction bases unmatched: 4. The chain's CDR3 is CASETGGTYNEQFF. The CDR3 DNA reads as TGTGCCAGCGAGACAGGGGGGACCTACAATGAGCAGTTCTTC.